The rows below give T cell receptor beta chains drawn from one sample of a study of T cells after yellow fever vaccination. Via MiXCR, TCRdb re-called the 5' RACE reads, giving one row per CDR3 protein. The table lists more than 300,000 distinct CDR3 sequences, roughly 10% of them singletons, with about 3% in the top ten. The sample consisted of CD4+ T cells sorted from PBMCs, taken 45 days after the yellow fever booster vaccination. The receptors stem from a man between 18 and 29 years old who received the YFV17D yellow fever vaccine. Both conserved end residues are part of each CDR3. A D gene is named only where the DNA matches it firmly. A row's size may be missing; if present it is once, few, many or a size class.

NA	TRBV5-1	TRBJ2-3	NA	TGCGCCAGCAGGCCGGGGGGCAACACAGATACGCAGTATTTT	CASRPGGNTDTQYF
many	TRBV7-2	TRBJ2-5	TRBD2	TGTGCCAGCAGTCCCGGGGGGGGCCAAGAGACCCAGTACTTC	CASSPGGGQETQYF
many	TRBV11-2	TRBJ2-5	TRBD2	TGTGCCAGCAGCCCCCTCCTAGCGGGGGGGCGTAAGACCCAGTACTTC	CASSPLLAGGRKTQYF
NA	TRBV6-6	TRBJ1-1	NA	TGTGCCAGCAGTTATAATGTTCGGAACACTGAAGCTTTCTTT	CASSYNVRNTEAFF
few	TRBV2	TRBJ1-5	NA	TGTGCCAGCAAAATCCGGCAGGATGGCAATCAGCCCCAGCATTTT	CASKIRQDGNQPQHF
many	TRBV3-1	TRBJ2-2	NA	TGTGCCAGCAGCCAACTAGATTCCGGGGAGCTGTTTTTT	CASSQLDSGELFF
many	TRBV7-3	TRBJ2-1	TRBD2	TGTGCCAGCAGTCGCGCGGCAGCGGGGCCCCCCTTAGAGCAGTTCTTC	CASSRAAAGPPLEQFF
many	TRBV2	TRBJ2-5	NA	TGTGCCAGCAGGTTAGAGGAGACCCAGTACTTC	CASRLEETQYF
many	TRBV5-6	TRBJ2-1	NA	TGTGCCAGCAGCTTGCACAATGAGCAGTTCTTC	CASSLHNEQFF
NA	TRBV2	TRBJ2-6	NA	TGTGCCAGCAGCCCCGGGCCACCAAGGGCCTCTGGGGCCAACGTCCTGACTTTC	CASSPGPPRASGANVLTF
many	TRBV5-1	TRBJ2-1	NA	TGCGCCAGCAGCTTCGGGGGCAGGGGTAACAATGAGCAGTTCTTC	CASSFGGRGNNEQFF
few	TRBV28	TRBJ2-3	NA	TGTGCCAGCAGTCCTCCGGCAGGGTATGGAACAGATACGCAGTATTTT	CASSPPAGYGTDTQYF
many	TRBV28	TRBJ2-3	NA	TGTGCCAGCACGCGTTCAGATACGCAGTATTTT	CASTRSDTQYF
many	TRBV7-3	TRBJ2-6	TRBD2	TGTGCCAGCAGCTCGGCCGGGGGGAACTCTGGGGCCAACGTCCTGACTTTC	CASSSAGGNSGANVLTF
many	TRBV12-3/TRBV12-4	TRBJ1-2	NA	TGTGCCAGCAGCCCGGGCTCCTCCTATGGCTACACCTTC	CASSPGSSYGYTF
many	TRBV4-2	TRBJ2-3	NA	TGTGCCAGCAGCCAATCGACAAGCGGCGCGCAGTATTTT	CASSQSTSGAQYF
NA	TRBV29-1	TRBJ1-4	TRBD1	TGCAGCGTTGAAGGGACAGGGCGTGAAAAACTGTTTTTT	CSVEGTGREKLFF
many	TRBV7-6	TRBJ2-3	NA	TGTGCCAGCAGCGCCCAGGTGGCAGATACGCAGTATTTT	CASSAQVADTQYF
many	TRBV20-1	TRBJ2-3	NA	TGCAGTGCTAGGTCACTGGGACAAAATACGCAGTATTTT	CSARSLGQNTQYF
many	TRBV12-3/TRBV12-4	TRBJ1-3	NA	TGTGCCAGCAGGCGCGACGGGAACTCTGGAAACACCATATATTTT	CASRRDGNSGNTIYF
NA	TRBV7-9	TRBJ2-5	TRBD1	TGTGCCAGCAGCCGTACCCCCAGGGGGTACCAAGAGACCCAGTACTTC	CASSRTPRGYQETQYF
NA	TRBV4-2	TRBJ2-1	NA	TGTGCCAGCAGCCAAGATCTTCAGGTTGAGCAGTTCTTC	CASSQDLQVEQFF
NA	TRBV7-2	TRBJ1-1	NA	TGTGCCAGCAGCCGGGCGGGGATGAACACTGAAGCTTTCTTT	CASSRAGMNTEAFF
NA	TRBV3-1	TRBJ1-6	TRBD1	TGTGCCAGCAGCCAAGGCCCAGGGGGCGAGTCACCCCTCCACTTT	CASSQGPGGESPLHF
few	TRBV29-1	TRBJ1-2	NA	TGCAGCGTGCACAAAAACCAGGGGATCTATGGCTACACCTTC	CSVHKNQGIYGYTF
many	TRBV4-3	TRBJ2-5	NA	TGCGCCAGCAGCCAAGAGTGGGACACGCCCTCCCGTTTGAAGACCCAGTACTTC	CASSQEWDTPSRLKTQYF
few	TRBV4-3	TRBJ2-2	TRBD1	TGCGCCAGCAGCCTTAGGGCCGGGACAGGGGGGAAGGAGCTGTTTTTT	CASSLRAGTGGKELFF
NA	TRBV15	TRBJ2-5	NA	TGTGCCACCAGCAGAGGATCTTCAATTCAAGAGACCCAGTACTTC	CATSRGSSIQETQYF
few	TRBV24-1	TRBJ2-3	TRBD2	TGTGCCACCAGTGACCCCGGGACTAGCGGTGGAGATACGCAGTATTTT	CATSDPGTSGGDTQYF
few	TRBV4-2	TRBJ1-1	TRBD1	TGTGCCAGTTGCATGGGACAGGGGAACACTGAAGCTTTCTTT	CASCMGQGNTEAFF
NA	TRBV12-3/TRBV12-4	TRBJ2-2	NA	TGTGCCAGCCTACAGGGACTTGTTGGGGTTCACGGGGAGCTGTTTTTT	CASLQGLVGVHGELFF
few	TRBV18	TRBJ1-1	TRBD1	TGTGCCAGCTCTCTTCTACAGGGGGGTGTAACTGAAGCTTTCTTT	CASSLLQGGVTEAFF
few	TRBV7-2	TRBJ2-1	TRBD2	TGTGCCAGCAGCCTGGCCGGGACTAGCCGATCCAATGAGCAGTTCTTC	CASSLAGTSRSNEQFF
few	TRBV12-3/TRBV12-4	TRBJ1-4	TRBD1	TGTGCCAGCAGTTGGGACAGTCGTAAACTGTTTTTT	CASSWDSRKLFF
few	TRBV2	TRBJ2-7	NA	TGTGCCAGCAGTAGGACAATCGGTCAGTACTTC	CASSRTIGQYF
NA	TRBV20-1	TRBJ2-3	NA	TGCAGTGCTAGGCGCGAGCGGACGCAGTATTTT	CSARRERTQYF
NA	TRBV18	TRBJ1-2	NA	TGTGCCAGCTCACCACGGGAGGGTTTAACTAACTATGGCTACACCTTC	CASSPREGLTNYGYTF
NA	TRBV5-6	TRBJ2-2	NA	TGTGCCAGCAGCTTGGGGGTGTTGAACGGGGAGCTGTTTTTT	CASSLGVLNGELFF
NA	TRBV6-6	TRBJ1-1	NA	TGTGCCAGCAGTTACCCCATGGCCTCCCGAGGTGGCACTGAAGCTTTCTTT	CASSYPMASRGGTEAFF
few	TRBV6-5	TRBJ1-2	TRBD1	TGTGCCAGCACCTTACGGGGGACAGGGGGAAGTGGCTACACCTTC	CASTLRGTGGSGYTF
many	TRBV5-1	TRBJ2-1	NA	TGCGCCAGCAGCTCCAACAATGAGCAGTTCTTC	CASSSNNEQFF
NA	TRBV5-1	TRBJ1-6	NA	TGCGCCAGCAGCCCGGGGGCAGGCGGGGAACCCCTCCACTTT	CASSPGAGGEPLHF
few	TRBV4-1	TRBJ2-6	NA	TGCGCCAGCAGCCAAGATGGGCAGACAGCTGGGGCCAACGTCCTGACTTTC	CASSQDGQTAGANVLTF
NA	TRBV7-9	TRBJ2-5	NA	TGTGCCAGCAGCTCCGGACAGAACCAGCTCCAAGAGACCCAGTACTTC	CASSSGQNQLQETQYF
NA	TRBV7-2	TRBJ2-3	NA	TGTGCCAGCAGCCCCCCGCGGGCTTACACAGATACGCAGTATTTT	CASSPPRAYTDTQYF
NA	TRBV6-2/TRBV6-3	TRBJ2-7	TRBD1	TGTGCCAGCAGTCGGACAGGGTTCGCCTACGAGCAGTACTTC	CASSRTGFAYEQYF
few	TRBV9	TRBJ2-3	TRBD1	TGTGCCAGCAGCCCTCGTCATCAGACAGGGGATACGCAGTATTTT	CASSPRHQTGDTQYF
many	TRBV20-1	TRBJ2-3	TRBD1	TGCAGTGCTAGTCGGGCTGGGACAGGGAGGACAGATACGCAGTATTTT	CSASRAGTGRTDTQYF